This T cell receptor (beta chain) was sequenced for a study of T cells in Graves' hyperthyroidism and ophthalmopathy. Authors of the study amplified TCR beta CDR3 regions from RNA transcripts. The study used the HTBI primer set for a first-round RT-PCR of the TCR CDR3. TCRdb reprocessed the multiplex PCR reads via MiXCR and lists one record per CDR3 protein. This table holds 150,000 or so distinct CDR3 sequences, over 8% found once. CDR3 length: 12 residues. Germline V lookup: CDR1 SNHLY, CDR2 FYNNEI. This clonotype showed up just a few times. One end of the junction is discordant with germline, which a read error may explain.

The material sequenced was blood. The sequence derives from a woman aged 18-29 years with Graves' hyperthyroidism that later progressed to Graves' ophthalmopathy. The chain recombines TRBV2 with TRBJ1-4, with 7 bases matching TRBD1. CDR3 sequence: CVSRTGDEKLFF. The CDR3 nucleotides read TGTGTCAGCAGGACAGGTGACGAAAAACTGTTTTTT.